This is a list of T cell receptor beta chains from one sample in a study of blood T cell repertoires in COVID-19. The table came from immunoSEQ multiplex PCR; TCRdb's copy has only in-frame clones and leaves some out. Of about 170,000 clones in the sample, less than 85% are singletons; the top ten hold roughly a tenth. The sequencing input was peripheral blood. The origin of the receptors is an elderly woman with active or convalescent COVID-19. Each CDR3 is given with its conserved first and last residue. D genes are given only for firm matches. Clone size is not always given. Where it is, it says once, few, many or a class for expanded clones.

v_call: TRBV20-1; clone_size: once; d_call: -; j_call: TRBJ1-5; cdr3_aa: CSASTERVSNQPQHF; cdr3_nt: TGCAGTGCTAGTACAGAAAGAGTTAGCAATCAGCCCCAGCATTTT
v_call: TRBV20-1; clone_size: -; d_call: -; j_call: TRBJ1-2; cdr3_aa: CSAIEGLGYGYTF; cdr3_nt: TGCAGTGCTATTGAGGGACTCGGCTATGGCTACACCTTC
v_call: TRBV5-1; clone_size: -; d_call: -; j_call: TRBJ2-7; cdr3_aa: CASSPDIGEQYF; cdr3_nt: TGCGCCAGCAGTCCGGACATTGGCGAGCAGTACTTC
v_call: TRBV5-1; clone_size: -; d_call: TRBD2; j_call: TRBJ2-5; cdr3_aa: CASSGGPSGIQETQYF; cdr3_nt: TGCGCCAGCAGCGGAGGGCCTAGCGGGATCCAAGAGACCCAGTACTTC
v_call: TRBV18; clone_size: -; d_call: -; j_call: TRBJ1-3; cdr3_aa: CASSPLTEGNTIYF; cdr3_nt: TGTGCCAGCTCACCTCTGACGGAGGGAAACACCATATATTTT
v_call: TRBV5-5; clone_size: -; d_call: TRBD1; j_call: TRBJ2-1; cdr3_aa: CASSSGGTGDYNEQFF; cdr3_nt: TGTGCCAGCAGCAGTGGGGGGACAGGGGATTACAATGAGCAGTTCTTC
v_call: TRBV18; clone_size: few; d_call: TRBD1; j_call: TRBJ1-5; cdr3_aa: CASSSLAGQGNQPQHF; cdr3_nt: TGTGCCAGCTCGTCACTGGCCGGACAGGGCAATCAGCCCCAGCATTTT
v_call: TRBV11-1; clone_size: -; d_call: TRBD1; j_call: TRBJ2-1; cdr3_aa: CASSRQGSEQFF; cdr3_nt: TGTGCCAGCAGCCGACAGGGTAGTGAGCAGTTCTTC
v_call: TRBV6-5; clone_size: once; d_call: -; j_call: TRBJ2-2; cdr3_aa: CASRENRASGELFF; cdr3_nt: TGTGCCAGCAGAGAGAACAGGGCGTCCGGGGAGCTGTTTTTT
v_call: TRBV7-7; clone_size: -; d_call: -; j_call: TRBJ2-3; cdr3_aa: CASSRGSLDTQYF; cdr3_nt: TGTGCCAGCAGCCGGGGATCATTAGATACGCAGTATTTT
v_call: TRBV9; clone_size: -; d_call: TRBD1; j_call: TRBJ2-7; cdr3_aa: CASSVGDRFISYEQYF; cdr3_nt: TGTGCCAGCAGCGTGGGGGACAGATTCATCTCCTACGAGCAGTACTTC
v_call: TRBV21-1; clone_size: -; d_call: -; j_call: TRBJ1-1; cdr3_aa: CASSNLSGQGSCRLNTEAFF; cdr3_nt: TGTGCCAGCAGCAACCTGTCGGGACAGGGGAGTTGTCGACTGAACACTGAAGCTTTCTTT
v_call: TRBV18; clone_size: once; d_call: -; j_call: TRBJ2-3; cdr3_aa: CASSPTGGTDTQYF; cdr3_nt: TGTGCCAGCTCACCAACGGGGGGCACAGATACGCAGTATTTT
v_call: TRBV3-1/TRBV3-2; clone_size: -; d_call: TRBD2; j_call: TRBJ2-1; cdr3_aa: CASSQDPGGSGHEQFF; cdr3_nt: TGTGCCAGCAGCCAAGATCCGGGAGGGTCTGGGCATGAGCAGTTCTTC
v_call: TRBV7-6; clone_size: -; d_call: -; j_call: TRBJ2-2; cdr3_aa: CASSVLPVVAGELFF; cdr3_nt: TGTGCCAGCAGCGTCCTCCCGGTGGTCGCCGGGGAGCTGTTTTTT
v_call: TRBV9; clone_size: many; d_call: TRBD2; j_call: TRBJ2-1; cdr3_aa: CASSVNSGKNEQFF; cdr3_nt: TGTGCCAGCAGCGTAAATAGCGGGAAGAATGAGCAGTTCTTC
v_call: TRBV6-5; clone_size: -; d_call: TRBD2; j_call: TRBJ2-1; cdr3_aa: CATRLAGENEQFF; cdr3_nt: TGTGCCACCCGACTAGCGGGAGAAAATGAGCAGTTCTTC
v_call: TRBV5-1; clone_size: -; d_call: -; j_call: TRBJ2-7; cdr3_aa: CASSLQGGYEQYF; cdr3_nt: TGCGCCAGCAGCTTACAGGGAGGGTACGAGCAGTACTTC
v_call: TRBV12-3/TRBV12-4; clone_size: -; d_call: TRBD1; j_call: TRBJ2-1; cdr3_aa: CASTITGTVPPFF; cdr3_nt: TGTGCCAGCACCATTACAGGGACAGTTCCTCCGTTCTTC
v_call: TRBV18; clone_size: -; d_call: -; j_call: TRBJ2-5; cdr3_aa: CASSPFRDYQETQYF; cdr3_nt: TGTGCCAGCTCACCATTTAGGGACTACCAAGAGACCCAGTACTTC
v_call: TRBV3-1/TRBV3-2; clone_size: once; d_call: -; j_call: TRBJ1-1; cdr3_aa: CASSQAGGTTEAFF; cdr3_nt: TGTGCCAGCAGCCAAGCGGGGGGCACAACTGAAGCTTTCTTT
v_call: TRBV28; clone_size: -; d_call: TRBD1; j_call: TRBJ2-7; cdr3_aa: CASTRAGQGREQYF; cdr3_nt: TGTGCCAGCACTCGAGCAGGACAGGGCCGAGAGCAGTACTTC
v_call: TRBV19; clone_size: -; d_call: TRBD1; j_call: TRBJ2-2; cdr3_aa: CASRTRWTGPNTGELFF; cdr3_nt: TGTGCCAGTAGAACCCGATGGACAGGTCCGAACACCGGGGAGCTGTTTTTT
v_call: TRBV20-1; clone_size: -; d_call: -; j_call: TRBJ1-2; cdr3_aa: CSAPAPAGYTF; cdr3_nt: TGCAGTGCCCCGGCACCAGCCGGGTACACCTTC
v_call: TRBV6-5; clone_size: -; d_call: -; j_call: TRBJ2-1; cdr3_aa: CASSQDYSYNEQFF; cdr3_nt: TGTGCCAGCAGTCAGGACTACTCCTACAATGAGCAGTTCTTC
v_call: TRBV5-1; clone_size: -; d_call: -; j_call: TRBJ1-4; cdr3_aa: CASSLDTANEKLFF; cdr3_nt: TGCGCCAGCAGCTTGGACACAGCTAATGAAAAACTGTTTTTT
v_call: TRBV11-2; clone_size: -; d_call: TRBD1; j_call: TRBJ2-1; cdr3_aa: CASSQPTGVFGEQFF; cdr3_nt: TGTGCCAGCAGCCAACCGACAGGGGTTTTCGGGGAGCAGTTCTTC
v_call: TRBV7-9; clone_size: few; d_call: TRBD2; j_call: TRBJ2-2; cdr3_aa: CASSRGTSILIGELFF; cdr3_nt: TGTGCCAGCAGCCGAGGGACTAGCATTTTAATCGGGGAGCTGTTTTTT
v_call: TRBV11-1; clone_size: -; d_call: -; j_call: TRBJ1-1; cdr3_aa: CASSLVIGDTEAFF; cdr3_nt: TGTGCCAGCAGCTTAGTGATCGGGGACACTGAAGCTTTCTTT
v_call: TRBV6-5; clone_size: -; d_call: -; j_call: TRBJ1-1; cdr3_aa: CASQTMIGTEAFF; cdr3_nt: TGTGCCAGCCAGACAATGATTGGCACTGAAGCTTTCTTT
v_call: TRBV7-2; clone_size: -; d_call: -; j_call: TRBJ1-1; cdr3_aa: CASSLRGHTEAFF; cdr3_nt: TGTGCCAGCAGCTTGCGGGGACACACTGAAGCTTTCTTT
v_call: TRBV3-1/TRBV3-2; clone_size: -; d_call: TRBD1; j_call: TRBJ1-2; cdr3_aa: CASSYDTGTGNGYTF; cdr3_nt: TGTGCCAGCAGCTACGATACCGGGACAGGTAACGGCTACACCTTC
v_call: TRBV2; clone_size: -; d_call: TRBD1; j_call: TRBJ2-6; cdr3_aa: CASSPVGTDSPGANVLTF; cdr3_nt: TGTGCCAGCAGCCCCGTGGGGACAGACTCTCCTGGGGCCAACGTCCTGACTTTC
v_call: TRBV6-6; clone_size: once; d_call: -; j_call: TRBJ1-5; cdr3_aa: CASSYSRHSNQPQHF; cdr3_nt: TGTGCCAGCAGTTACTCAAGACATAGCAATCAGCCCCAGCATTTT
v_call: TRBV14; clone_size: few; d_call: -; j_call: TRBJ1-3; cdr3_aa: CASSQVGGLSGNTIYF; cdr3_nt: TGTGCCAGCAGCCAAGTGGGGGGTTTGTCTGGAAACACCATATATTTT
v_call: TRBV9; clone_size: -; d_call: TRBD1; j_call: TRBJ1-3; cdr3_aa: CASSVGQGSLSGNTIYF; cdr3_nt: TGTGCCAGCAGCGTGGGACAGGGTAGCCTCTCTGGAAACACCATATATTTT
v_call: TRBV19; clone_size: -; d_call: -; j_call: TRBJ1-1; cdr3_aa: CASMKGWTEAFF; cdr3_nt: TGTGCCAGTATGAAGGGGTGGACTGAAGCTTTCTTT
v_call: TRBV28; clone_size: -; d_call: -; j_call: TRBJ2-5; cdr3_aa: CASSLRHGLGVETQYF; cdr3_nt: TGTGCCAGCAGTTTGCGGCACGGACTCGGGGTGGAGACCCAGTACTTC
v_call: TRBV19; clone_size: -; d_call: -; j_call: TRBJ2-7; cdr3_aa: CASSIRAGKGYEQYF; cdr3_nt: TGTGCCAGTAGTATCCGGGCAGGGAAGGGCTACGAGCAGTACTTC
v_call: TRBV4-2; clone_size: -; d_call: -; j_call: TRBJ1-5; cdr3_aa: CASSQEAGALNQPQHF; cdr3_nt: TGTGCCAGCAGCCAAGAGGCGGGGGCCCTAAATCAGCCCCAGCATTTT
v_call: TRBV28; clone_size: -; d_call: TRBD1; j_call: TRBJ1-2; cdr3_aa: CASSSIMTGGGGYTF; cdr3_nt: TGTGCCAGCAGTTCTATTATGACAGGGGGCGGGGGCTACACCTTC
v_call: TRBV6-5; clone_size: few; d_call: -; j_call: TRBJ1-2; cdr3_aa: CASRGLYGYTF; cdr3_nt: TGTGCCAGCAGGGGGCTCTATGGCTACACCTTC
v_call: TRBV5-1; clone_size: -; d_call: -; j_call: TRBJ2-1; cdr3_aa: CASSSLGGLTYNEQFF; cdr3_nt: TGCGCCAGCAGCTCACTGGGGGGACTGACCTACAATGAGCAGTTCTTC
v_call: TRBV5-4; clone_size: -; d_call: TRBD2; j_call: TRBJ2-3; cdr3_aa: CASSSGTSGESTDTQYF; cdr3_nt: TGTGCCAGCAGCTCCGGGACTAGCGGGGAGAGCACAGATACGCAGTATTTT
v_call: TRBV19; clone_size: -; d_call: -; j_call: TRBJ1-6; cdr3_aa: CASGPRDTGIYNSPLHF; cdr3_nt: TGTGCCAGCGGACCCCGGGACACTGGGATTTATAATTCACCCCTCCACTTT
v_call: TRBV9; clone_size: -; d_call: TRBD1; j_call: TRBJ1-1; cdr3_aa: CASDRTGANTEAFF; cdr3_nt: TGTGCCAGCGACCGTACAGGGGCGAACACTGAAGCTTTCTTT
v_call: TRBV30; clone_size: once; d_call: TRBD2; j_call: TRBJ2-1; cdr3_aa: CAWRTLAGEYNEQFF; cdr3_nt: TGTGCCTGGAGGACCTTAGCGGGAGAATACAATGAGCAGTTCTTC
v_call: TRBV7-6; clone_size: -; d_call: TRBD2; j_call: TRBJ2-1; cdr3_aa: CASSFARGTNGEQFF; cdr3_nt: TGTGCCAGCAGTTTTGCGCGCGGGACTAACGGTGAGCAGTTCTTC
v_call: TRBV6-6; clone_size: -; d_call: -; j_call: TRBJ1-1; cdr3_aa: CASMSSGLGTEAFF; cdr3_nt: TGTGCCAGCATGTCTTCAGGGCTTGGCACTGAAGCTTTCTTT
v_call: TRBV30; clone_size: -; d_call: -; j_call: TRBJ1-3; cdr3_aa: CAWSWRSGNTIYF; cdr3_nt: TGTGCCTGGAGTTGGAGGTCTGGAAACACCATATATTTT
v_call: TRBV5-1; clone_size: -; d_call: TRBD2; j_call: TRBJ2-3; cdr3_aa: CASSIGLAGGYTDTQYF; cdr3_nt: TGCGCCAGCAGCATTGGTCTAGCGGGAGGATACACAGATACGCAGTATTTT
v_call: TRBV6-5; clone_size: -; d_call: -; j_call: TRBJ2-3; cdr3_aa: CATDQLAEVDTQYF; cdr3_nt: TGTGCCACAGATCAGTTAGCGGAAGTAGATACGCAGTATTTT
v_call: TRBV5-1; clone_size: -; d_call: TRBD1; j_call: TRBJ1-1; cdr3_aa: CASSVGQPDTEAFF; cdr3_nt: TGCGCCAGCAGCGTGGGACAGCCAGACACTGAAGCTTTCTTT
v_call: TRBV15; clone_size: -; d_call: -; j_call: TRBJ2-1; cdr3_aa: CATSRGVGGGSYNEQFF; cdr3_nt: TGTGCCACCAGCAGAGGGGTTGGCGGAGGTTCCTACAATGAGCAGTTCTTC
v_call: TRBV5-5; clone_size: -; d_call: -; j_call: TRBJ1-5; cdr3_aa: CASSHLPPGQAVNQPQHF; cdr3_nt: TGTGCCAGCAGCCACCTCCCCCCCGGACAAGCTGTAAATCAGCCCCAGCATTTT